Following are 18 T cell receptor beta chains from one sample sequenced in a study of beta chain features in type 1 diabetes. Study results and limitations: Type 1 diabetes patients had TCRB CDR3s that were shorter (moderately but significantly so) in all four CD4+ subsets.

No antigen is known for these receptors. All of the isolated RNA was reverse transcribed, so expressed TCRB transcripts were sequenced. Some clones are missing from TCRdb's copy, which holds only in-frame ones; the method was immunoSEQ multiplex PCR. The sample lists around 15,000 clones; approximately 76% were seen once. Sequenced material: stem cell memory CD4+ T cells from blood. The receptor set was obtained from a woman aged 18-29 years with type 1 diabetes.

The V gene is TRBV28, the J gene TRBJ1-5; TRBD1 agrees at 8 bases. CDR3 size: 18 residues. V lost 10 bases and J lost 1; bases outside the gene matches: 18. Per the germline V gene, CDR1 is MDHEN and CDR2 is SYDVKM. CDR3 amino acids: CATHVASRGRLSNQPQHF. CDR3 nucleotide sequence: TGTGCCACCCACGTTGCATCCAGGGGGCGATTGAGCAATCAGCCCCAGCATTTT. The full variable domain, rest sourced from reference TRBV28 and TRBJ1-5, is DVKVTQSSRYLVKRTGEKVFLECVQDMDHENMFWYRQDPGLGLRLIYFSYDVKMKEKGDIPEGYSVSREKKERFSLILESASTNQTSMYLCATHVASRGRLSNQPQHFGDGTRLSIL.

This clone came up once. The chain is built from TRBV4-3 and TRBJ1-3; D is unclear. The CDR3 is made up of 19 amino acids. CDR1 and CDR2 from the germline V gene are LGHNA and YSLEER. V lost 0 bases and J lost 4, with 22 bases in between. CDR3 sequence: CASSQDPVFLALNGNTIYF. The CDR3 DNA reads TGCGCCAGCAGCCAAGACCCCGTTTTTTTAGCGCTAAACGGAAACACCATATATTTT.

This clone appeared a few times. J is TRBJ2-1 and V is TRBV18, with D possibly TRBD2 on 5 matching bases. The germline CDR1 and CDR2 sequences are KGHSH and LQKENI. CDR3 length equals 12 residues. V lost 3 bases, J lost 5 bases, and 5 bases lay in between. The CDR3 region is CASSPGDNEQFF. The CDR3 DNA sequence: TGTGCCAGCTCACCCGGGGACAATGAGCAGTTCTTC.

The rearrangement uses TRBV6-1 and TRBJ2-7, with 7 bases lining up with TRBD1. Trimming took 11 bases from V and 0 from J; bases not matched to a gene: 4. The CDR3 loop spans 12 amino acids. CDR1 is MNHNS and CDR2 is SASEGT in the germline V gene. The DNA of the CDR3 is TGTGCCGTCAGGGGGTTCTCCTACGAGCAGTACTTC. Amino acid sequence: CAVRGFSYEQYF.

This sequence joins TRBV6-6 and TRBJ2-1; no firm D call. CDR1 MNHNY and CDR2 SVGAGI come from the germline V gene (reference sequence). Trimming stripped 7 bases from V and 7 bases from J, with 8 bases between. CDR3 length: 11 residues. The CDR3 bases are TGTGCCAGCACTAGGTCGAATGAGCAGTTCTTC. This gives the protein CASTRSNEQFF.

This clone occurred a few times. The V call is TRBV6-5, the J call TRBJ1-6, with unresolved D. Trimming left V 6 bases short and J 8 bases short, with 17 bases between. This CDR3 region has 15 residues. Germline V gene lookup returns CDR1 MNHEY and CDR2 SVGAGI. The CDR3 here is CASRNVGLGYSPLHF. Written as DNA, the CDR3 is TGTGCCAGCAGAAACGTGGGTCTCGGGTATTCACCCCTCCACTTT.

This clone showed up just a few times. This chain connects TRBV29-1 to TRBJ2-7; TRBD1 might be the D (5 bases). V lost 6 bases and J 0 bases, leaving 15 bases between the germline ends. CDR3 size: 14 residues. Germline assignment: CDR1 SQVTM and CDR2 ANQGSEA. CDR3 DNA: TGCAGCGTAGGGGTAAAGGGTTTCTCCTACGAGCAGTACTTC. Protein: CSVGVKGFSYEQYF.

The chain is built from TRBV10-1 and TRBJ2-3; D might be TRBD1 (5 bases). Germline lookup yields CDR1 WNHNN and CDR2 SYGVQD (reference sequence). The CDR3 runs to 16 residues. V was shortened by 6 bases and J by 1 base, with 17 bases between the two germline ends. The CDR3 spells CASSLRPRVRTDTQYF. The DNA of the CDR3 is TGCGCCAGCAGCCTAAGACCCAGGGTCCGCACAGATACGCAGTATTTT.

This clone was found a few times. This rearrangement joins TRBV6-5 to TRBJ2-5; 7 bases match TRBD1. The CDR3 length is 12 residues. Unmatched junction bases numbered 3, after V lost 6 bases and J lost 5 bases. CDR1 is MNHEY, CDR2 SVGAGI, per germline. The CDR3 loop is CASRAQGETQYF. The CDR3 DNA reads TGTGCCAGCAGGGCACAGGGGGAGACCCAGTACTTC.

This chain uses TRBV2 with TRBJ2-1, with 8 nucleotides matching TRBD2. Germline assignment: CDR1 SNHLY and CDR2 FYNNEI. This CDR3 comprises 14 residues. The CDR3 region is CAKGREVGRNEQFF. The CDR3 DNA is TGTGCAAAGGGGCGGGAGGTAGGGAGGAATGAGCAGTTCTTC.

V gene TRBV19 combines with J gene TRBJ1-5, with TRBD1 as a possible D gene (6 bases). The V gene lost 5 bases and the J gene lost 2 bases, with 10 bases spanning the gap. Per the germline V gene, CDR1 is LNHDA and CDR2 is SQIVND (reference sequence). This CDR3 comprises 14 residues. The CDR3 nucleotides are TGTGCCAGTAGTGCCCGACAGGGCAATCAGCCCCAGCATTTT. Translated, it gives CASSARQGNQPQHF.

This clone has only one observation. V and J are TRBV5-4 and TRBJ2-4; TRBD1 might be the D (6 bases). The CDR3 totals 15 residues. Germline V lookup: CDR1 SGHNT, CDR2 YYREEE (reference sequence). V lost 0 bases, J lost 4 bases, and 11 bases lay in between. Written as DNA, the CDR3 is TGTGCCAGCAGCTTGGCCGGGACAAATAAAAACATTCAGTACTTC. Encoded protein: CASSLAGTNKNIQYF.

V is TRBV25-1 and J is TRBJ2-7; possible D gene TRBD2, 6 bases. Germline assignment: CDR1 MGHDK and CDR2 SYGVNS. The V gene lost 2 bases and the J gene lost 1 base, with 6 bases spanning the gap. This CDR3 comprises 13 residues. CDR3 DNA sequence: TGTGCCAGCAGTGAAGGGGGGTCCTACGAGCAGTACTTC. It is translated as CASSEGGSYEQYF.

This sequence joins TRBV13 and TRBJ1-1; D possibly corresponds to TRBD1 (5 bases). V lost 5 bases, J lost 1 base, and 14 bases lay in between. The germline CDR1 and CDR2 sequences are PRHDT and FYEKMQ (reference sequence). The CDR3 extends over 15 amino acids. CDR3 sequence: CASSRDYGGNTEAFF. CDR3 sequence (DNA): TGTGCCAGCAGCAGGGACTATGGGGGGAACACTGAAGCTTTCTTT.

This clone was detected a few times. The chain is built from TRBV7-2 and TRBJ2-5, with a possible D match to TRBD2 (5 bases). V was clipped by 2 bases and J by 7 bases, with 11 bases between them. This CDR3 spans 13 amino acids. Germline V gene data show CDR1 as SGHTA and CDR2 as FQGNSA. CDR3 loop: CASSLRRTGTQYF. For the CDR3, the DNA is TGTGCCAGCAGCTTAAGGAGGACCGGGACCCAGTACTTC.

The CDR3 DNA follows: TGTGCCAGCAGTTACTCGCAGGGGGCATACTATGGCTACACCTTC. It yields the protein CASSYSQGAYYGYTF. The V gene is TRBV6-5, the J gene TRBJ1-2; 8 nucleotides align to TRBD1. CDR3 size: 15 residues. V dropped 0 bases and J dropped 3; count of bases not matched to a gene: 3. Germline CDR1 MNHEY, CDR2 SVGAGI.

The rearrangement uses TRBV29-1 and TRBJ1-3, with D possibly being TRBD1 (5 bases). The V and J ends lost 7 bases and 0 bases respectively, with 13 bases between them. CDR1 is SQVTM and CDR2 is ANQGSEA in the germline V gene. The CDR3 is made up of 14 amino acids. In DNA, the CDR3 is TGCAGCGCTGCGGGACGGAACTCTGGAAACACCATATATTTT. This codes for CSAAGRNSGNTIYF. Together with reference TRBV29-1 and TRBJ1-3, the CDR3 gives the full variable domain: SAVISQKPSRDICQRGTSLTIQCQVDSQVTMMFWYRQQPGQSLTLIATANQGSEATYESGFVIDKFPISRPNLTFSTLTVSNMSPEDSSIYLCSAAGRNSGNTIYFGEGSWLTVV.

The rearrangement joins TRBV5-1 to TRBJ2-3, with 8 nucleotides matching TRBD1. V was pared by 4 bases and J by 4 bases, with 5 bases of the junction left unmatched. CDR1 is SGHRS and CDR2 is YFSETQ in the germline V gene. The CDR3 is 14 amino acids. CDR3 region: CASSPGTGADTQYF. CDR3 bases: TGCGCCAGCAGCCCAGGGACAGGTGCAGATACGCAGTATTTT.